This T cell receptor (beta chain) was found in a study of T cell responses to AZD1222 COVID-19 vaccine. About the research overall: Second doses that came at about 4 or about 12 weeks were put together.

Germline V lookup: CDR1 WNHNN, CDR2 SYGVQD (reference sequence). The CDR3 covers 14 residues. V was pared by 5 bases and J by 7 bases, with 17 bases between. The sample holds a few counts of this clone. Its cognate antigen is unknown. Study-level points and caveats: Sampling captured repertoires only after the peak T cell response. White British ancestry dominated among donors, who included more females, and clonal diversity was possibly underestimated. Of spike-specific TCRs, nearly half reportedly target regions left unmutated in variants.

This table comes from immunoSEQ multiplex PCR, and its TCRdb copy is limited to in-frame clones, with some not included. The data contain tens of thousands of clones, 82% of them singletons. The receptor comes from an adult in good health. V gene TRBV10-1 combines with J gene TRBJ1-2; D remains unclear. The specimen comprised peripheral blood, sampled on day 0 of AZD1222 vaccination. CDR3 coding DNA: TGCGCCAGCAGTCCGAGCCCCGAGGCGGGTGGCTACACCTTC. Protein: CASSPSPEAGGYTF.